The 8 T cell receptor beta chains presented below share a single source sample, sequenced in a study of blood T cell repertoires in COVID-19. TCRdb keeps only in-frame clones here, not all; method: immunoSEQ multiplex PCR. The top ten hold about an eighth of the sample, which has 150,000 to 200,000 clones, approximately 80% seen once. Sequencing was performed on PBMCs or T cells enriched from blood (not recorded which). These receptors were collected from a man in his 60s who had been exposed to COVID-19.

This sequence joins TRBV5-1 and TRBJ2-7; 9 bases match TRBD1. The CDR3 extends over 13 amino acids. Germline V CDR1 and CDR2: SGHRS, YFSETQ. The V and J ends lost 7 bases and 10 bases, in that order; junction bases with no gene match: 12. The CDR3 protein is CASGSRGTGLQYF. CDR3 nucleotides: TGCGCCAGCGGCTCACGCGGGACAGGGCTACAGTACTTC. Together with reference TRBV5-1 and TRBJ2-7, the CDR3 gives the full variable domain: KAGVTQTPRYLIKTRGQQVTLSCSPISGHRSVSWYQQTPGQGLQFLFEYFSETQRNKGNFPGRFSGRQFSNSRSEMNVSTLELGDSALYLCASGSRGTGLQYFGPGTRLTVT.

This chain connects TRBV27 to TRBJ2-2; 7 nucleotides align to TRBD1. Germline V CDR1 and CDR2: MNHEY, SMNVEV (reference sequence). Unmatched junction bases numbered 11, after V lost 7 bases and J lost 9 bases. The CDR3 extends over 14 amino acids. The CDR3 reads CASTQTTGVWELFF. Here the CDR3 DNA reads TGTGCCAGCACCCAGACTACAGGGGTATGGGAGCTGTTTTTT.

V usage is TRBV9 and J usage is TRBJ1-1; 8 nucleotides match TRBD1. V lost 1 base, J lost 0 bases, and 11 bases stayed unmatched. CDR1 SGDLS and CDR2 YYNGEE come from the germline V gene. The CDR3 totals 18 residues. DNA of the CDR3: TGTGCCAGCAGCGTAACCCCGGGACAGGACATCATGAACACTGAAGCTTTCTTT. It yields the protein CASSVTPGQDIMNTEAFF.

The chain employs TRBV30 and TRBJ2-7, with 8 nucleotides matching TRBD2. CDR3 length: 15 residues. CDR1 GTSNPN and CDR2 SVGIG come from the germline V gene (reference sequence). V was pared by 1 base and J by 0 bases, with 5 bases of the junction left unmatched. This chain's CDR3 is CAWSAGGRISYEQYF. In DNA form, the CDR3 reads TGTGCCTGGAGTGCGGGCGGGAGGATCTCCTACGAGCAGTACTTC. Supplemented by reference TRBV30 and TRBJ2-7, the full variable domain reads SQTIHQWPATLVQPVGSPLSLECTVEGTSNPNLYWYRQAAGRGLQLLFYSVGIGQISSEVPQNLSASRPQDRQFILSSKKLLLSDSGFYLCAWSAGGRISYEQYFGPGTRLTVT.

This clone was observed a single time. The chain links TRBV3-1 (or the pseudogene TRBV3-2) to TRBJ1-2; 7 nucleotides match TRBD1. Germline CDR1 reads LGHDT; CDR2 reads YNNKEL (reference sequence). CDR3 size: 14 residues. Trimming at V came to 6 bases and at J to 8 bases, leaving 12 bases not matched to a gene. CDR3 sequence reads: CASSRMTGSTGYTF. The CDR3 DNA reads TGTGCCAGCAGTCGGATGACAGGGTCGACGGGCTACACCTTC.

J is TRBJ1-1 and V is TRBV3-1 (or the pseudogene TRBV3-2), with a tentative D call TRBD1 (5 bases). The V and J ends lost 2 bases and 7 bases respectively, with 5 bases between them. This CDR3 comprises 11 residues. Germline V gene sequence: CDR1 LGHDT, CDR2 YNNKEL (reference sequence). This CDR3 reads CASSQQGEAFF. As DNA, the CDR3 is TGTGCCAGCAGCCAACAGGGTGAAGCTTTCTTT.

CDR3 protein: CASSLQGTPGANVLTF. In DNA, the CDR3 is TGTGCCAGCAGTTTACAGGGAACTCCTGGGGCCAACGTCCTGACTTTC. V usage is TRBV28 and J usage is TRBJ2-6, with D possibly TRBD1 on 5 matching bases. The V and J ends lost 2 bases and 2 bases respectively, with 10 bases between them. Germline lookup yields CDR1 MDHEN and CDR2 SYDVKM. The CDR3 spans 16 residues.

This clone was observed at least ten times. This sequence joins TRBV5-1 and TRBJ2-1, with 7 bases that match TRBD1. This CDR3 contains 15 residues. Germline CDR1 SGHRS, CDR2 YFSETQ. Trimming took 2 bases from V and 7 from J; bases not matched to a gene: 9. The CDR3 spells CASSLELGQSNEQFF. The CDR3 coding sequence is TGCGCCAGCAGCTTAGAACTGGGACAGTCGAATGAGCAGTTCTTC.